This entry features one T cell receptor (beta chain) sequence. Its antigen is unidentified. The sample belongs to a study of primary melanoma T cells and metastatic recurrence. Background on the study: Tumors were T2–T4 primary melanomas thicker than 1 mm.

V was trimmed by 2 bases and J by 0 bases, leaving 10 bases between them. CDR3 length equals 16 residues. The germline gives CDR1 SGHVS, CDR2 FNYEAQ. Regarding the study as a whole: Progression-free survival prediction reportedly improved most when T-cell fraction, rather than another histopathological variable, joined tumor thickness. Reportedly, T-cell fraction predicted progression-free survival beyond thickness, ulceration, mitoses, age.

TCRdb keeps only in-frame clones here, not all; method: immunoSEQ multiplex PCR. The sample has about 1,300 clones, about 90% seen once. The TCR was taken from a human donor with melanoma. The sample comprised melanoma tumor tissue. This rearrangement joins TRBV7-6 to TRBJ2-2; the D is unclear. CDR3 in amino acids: CASSLLPGSNTGELFF. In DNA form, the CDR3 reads TGTGCCAGCAGCTTACTTCCGGGTTCGAACACCGGGGAGCTGTTTTTT.